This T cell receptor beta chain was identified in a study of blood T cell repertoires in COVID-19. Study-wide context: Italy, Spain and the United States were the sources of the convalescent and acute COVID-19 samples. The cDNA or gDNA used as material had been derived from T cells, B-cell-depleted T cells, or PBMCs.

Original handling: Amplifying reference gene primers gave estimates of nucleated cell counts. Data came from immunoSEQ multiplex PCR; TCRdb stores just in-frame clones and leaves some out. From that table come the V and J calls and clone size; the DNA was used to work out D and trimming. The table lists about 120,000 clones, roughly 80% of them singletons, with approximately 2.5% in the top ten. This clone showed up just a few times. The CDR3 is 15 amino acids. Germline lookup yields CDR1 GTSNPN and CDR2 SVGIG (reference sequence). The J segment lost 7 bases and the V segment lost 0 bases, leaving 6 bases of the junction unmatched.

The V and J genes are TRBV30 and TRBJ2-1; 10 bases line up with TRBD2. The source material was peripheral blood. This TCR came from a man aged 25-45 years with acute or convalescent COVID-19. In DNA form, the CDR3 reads TGTGCCTGGAGTGTTCTAGCGGGAGAAGTAAATGAGCAGTTCTTC. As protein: CAWSVLAGEVNEQFF.